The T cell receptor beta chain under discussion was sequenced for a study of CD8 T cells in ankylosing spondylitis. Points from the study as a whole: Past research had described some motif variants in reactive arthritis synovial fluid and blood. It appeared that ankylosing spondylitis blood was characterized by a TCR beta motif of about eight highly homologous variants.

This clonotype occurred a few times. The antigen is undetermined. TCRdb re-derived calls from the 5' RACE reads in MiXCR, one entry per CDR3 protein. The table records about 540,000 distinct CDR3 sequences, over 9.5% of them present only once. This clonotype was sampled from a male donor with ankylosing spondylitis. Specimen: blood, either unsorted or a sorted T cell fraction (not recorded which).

This chain's CDR3 is CATSDVGLHQGYTF. Written as DNA, the CDR3 is TGTGCCACCAGTGACGTCGGGCTCCATCAGGGCTACACCTTC. The chain combines TRBV24-1 with TRBJ1-2, with D unclear. Germline CDR1 KGHDR, CDR2 SFDVKD. The CDR3 runs to 14 residues. The V gene lost 4 bases and the J gene lost 8 bases, with 16 bases spanning the gap.